The sequence of this T cell receptor (beta chain) was determined in a study of T cell responses to AZD1222 COVID-19 vaccine. Looking at the study overall: Recipients boosted at about 4 weeks or about 12 weeks are pooled.

About this clone: Its antigen is as yet unknown.

Assay used: immunoSEQ multiplex PCR; TCRdb lists only in-frame clones, some missing. The table has roughly 120,000 clones, 94% seen once. Study-wide results and limits: Only a handful of AZD1222 recipients, roughly 6 in all, had baseline seropositivity. In a largely white British group with more females than males, clonal diversity was possibly underestimated. Two doses of AZD1222 preceded a rise in Spike-specific TCR breadth and depth.

The CDR3 sequence is 15 residues long. The J segment lost 3 bases and the V segment lost 5 bases, leaving 10 bases of the junction unmatched. Germline values: CDR1 SEHNR, CDR2 FQNEAQ (reference sequence). The receptor was isolated from an adult in good health. Material: peripheral blood, obtained on day 0 of AZD1222 vaccination. This chain links TRBV7-9 with TRBJ2-7, with 7 bases that match TRBD1. In DNA form, the CDR3 reads TGTGCCAGCAGCCCGACCCGGGACAGAAGCTACGAGCAGTACTTC. Protein: CASSPTRDRSYEQYF. Supplemented by reference TRBV7-9 and TRBJ2-7, the full variable domain reads DTGVSQNPRHKITKRGQNVTFRCDPISEHNRLYWYRQTLGQGPEFLTYFQNEAQLEKSRLLSDRFSAERPKGSFSTLEIQRTEQGDSAMYLCASSPTRDRSYEQYFGPGTRLTVT.